Sequencing of this TCR beta chain was carried out in a study of breast tumors, draining lymph nodes, adjacent tissues. Study-wide points: Compared with lymph nodes, tumors were less diverse; compared with nontumor tissue, more. The lymph node origin of tumor T cells was framed as consistent with a hypothesis, not demonstrated.

TCRdb re-analysed the multiplex PCR reads in MiXCR, keeping a single row per CDR3 protein. The top ten hold around 3.5% of the sample, which has about 130,000 distinct CDR3 sequences, about 20% seen once. The CDR3 spans 17 residues. From germline, CDR1 is SGHAT and CDR2 FQNNGV. V gave up 4 bases and J gave up 0 bases, with 16 bases separating them. The lymph nodes were axillary draining lymph nodes from breast cancer patients. This clonotype has a count of ten or more. The antigen remains undetermined. This TCR was recovered from a female donor with breast cancer. Some clones in this sample may be carry-over from other donors' samples. Sample: axillary lymph node tissue. The rearrangement joins TRBV11-2 to TRBJ2-1; D is possibly TRBD2 (6 bases). In DNA, the CDR3 is TGTGCCAGCAGCTCGAGGGGAGCGGGCGGCTCCTACAATGAGCAGTTCTTC. This sequence encodes CASSSRGAGGSYNEQFF.